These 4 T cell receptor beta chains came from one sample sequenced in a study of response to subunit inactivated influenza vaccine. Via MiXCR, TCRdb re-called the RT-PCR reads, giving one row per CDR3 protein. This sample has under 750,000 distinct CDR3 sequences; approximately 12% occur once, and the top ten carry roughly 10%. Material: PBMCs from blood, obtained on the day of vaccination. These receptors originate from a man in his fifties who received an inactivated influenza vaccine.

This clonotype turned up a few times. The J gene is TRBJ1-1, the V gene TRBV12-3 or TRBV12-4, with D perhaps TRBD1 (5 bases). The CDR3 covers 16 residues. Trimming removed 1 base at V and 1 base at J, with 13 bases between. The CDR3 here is CASSLGSGRPNTEAFF. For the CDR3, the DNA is TGTGCCAGCAGTTTAGGCTCAGGGCGACCGAACACTGAAGCTTTCTTT.

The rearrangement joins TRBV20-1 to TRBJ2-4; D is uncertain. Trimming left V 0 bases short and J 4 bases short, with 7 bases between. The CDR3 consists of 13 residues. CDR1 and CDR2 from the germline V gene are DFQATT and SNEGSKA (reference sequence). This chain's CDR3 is CSARDLDKNIQYF. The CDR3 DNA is TGCAGTGCTAGAGATCTAGATAAAAACATTCAGTACTTC.

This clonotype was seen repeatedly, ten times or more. DNA for the CDR3: TGTGCCAGCAGTGCACGGTCCTCAGGGACCACAGATACGCAGTATTTT. Encoded protein: CASSARSSGTTDTQYF. This chain connects TRBV6-4 to TRBJ2-3, with D possibly being TRBD1 or TRBD2 (5 bases each). Germline-derived CDR1 and CDR2 are MRHNA and SNTAGT. V was clipped by 4 bases and J by 2 bases, with 16 bases between them. This CDR3 has 16 amino acids.

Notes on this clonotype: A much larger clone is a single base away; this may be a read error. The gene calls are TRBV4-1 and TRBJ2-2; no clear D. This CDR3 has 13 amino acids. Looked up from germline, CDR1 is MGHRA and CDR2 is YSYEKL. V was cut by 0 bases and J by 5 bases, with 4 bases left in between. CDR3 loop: CASSQERTGELFF. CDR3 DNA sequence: TGCGCCAGCAGCCAAGAGAGGACCGGGGAGCTGTTTTTT.